This T cell receptor beta chain stems from a study of identical twins. Study results and caveats: Models came in too low on out-of-frame TCR alpha sharing in monozygotic twins.

With no exceptions, donors were healthy Caucasians. A universal primer site was created by template switching, with the cDNA bearing unique molecular identifiers. MiXCR, run by TCRdb on the 5' RACE reads, gives a single entry per CDR3 protein. The sample consists of around 290,000 distinct CDR3 sequences, roughly 10% of them appearing once. About this clonotype itself: Its antigen is undetermined.

The CDR3 is 15 amino acids. Trimming took 0 bases from V and 9 from J; bases not matched to a gene: 6. Germline V gives CDR1 LGHNA, CDR2 YSLEER. This sample also appeared in a second study, on yellow fever vaccine responses in identical twins. That publication notes: A vaccine T cell response that seemed partly convergent and partly personalized was reported in twins.

The sequencing input was CD8+ T cells sorted from blood. This chain connects TRBV4-3 to TRBJ2-5; 11 bases are shared with TRBD1. The sequence was collected from a woman in her late teens or twenties in good health. The CDR3 sequence: CASSQDRDRGTPQYF. In DNA form, the CDR3 reads TGCGCCAGCAGCCAAGACCGGGACAGGGGGACGCCCCAGTACTTC.